The clone carrying this T cell receptor (beta chain) was detected once. This specimen comes from a study of T-cell memory formation after mild COVID-19. About the study: Largely, the TCR clusters proved donor specific.

The CDR3 has 13 amino acids. The germline V gene has CDR1 MNHEY and CDR2 SVGAGI. The V end lost 2 bases, the J end lost 3 bases, and 5 bases lay between the germline ends. TCRdb independently ran MiXCR on the 5' RACE reads; one entry per CDR3 protein. The profile covers about 340,000 distinct CDR3 sequences, with approximately 15% appearing a single time and about 20% taken by the ten largest. V gene TRBV6-5 combines with J gene TRBJ2-1; D gene uncertain. The sample taken for sequencing was PBMCs or a T cell subset sorted from them (not recorded which). The sequence was collected from a man aged 18 to 29 who had mild COVID-19 (a few samples of this study predate the infection). Cell type and time point are not known. The CDR3 DNA reads TGTGCCAGCAGTTACCGAAGCTACAATGAGCAGTTCTTC. This gives the protein CASSYRSYNEQFF.